This T cell receptor beta chain originates from a study of shared clonotypes between healthy human individuals. About the research overall: The plates for each donor numbered three CD4 naive, three CD4 memory, two CD8 naive and one CD8 memory.

Study results and caveats: The rarefaction results pointed to incomplete sorted-subset sequencing despite large depth.

Both subsets, CD45RA+ naive and CD45RA-negative memory, were split from the CD4+ cells. TCRdb's table, derived via immunoSEQ multiplex PCR, lists solely in-frame clones and lacks some. The sample has 300,000 or so clones; under 80% are singletons. V lost 5 bases and J 0 bases, leaving 8 bases between the germline ends. Germline CDR1 reads LNHDA; CDR2 reads SQIVND (reference sequence). The length of the CDR3 is 15 residues. This clone was detected a few times. Its antigen is still unknown. The chain links TRBV19 to TRBJ2-6; D is ambiguous. Sequences were obtained from memory CD4+ T cells sorted from blood. Subset denoted: CD45RA-negative fraction. The sequence derives from a man aged 25-45 years in good health. CDR3 sequence (DNA): TGTGCCAGTAGTCCCCGAAGCTCTGGGGCCAACGTCCTGACTTTC. It specifies CASSPRSSGANVLTF.